This TCR beta chain stems from a study of blood T cells in healthy people across ages. This clonotype was found a few times. This CDR3 comprises 14 residues. V gave up 3 bases and J gave up 3 bases; unmatched junction bases: 4. The germline V gene encodes CDR1 LGHDT and CDR2 YNNKEL (reference sequence). The use of a sample-barcoded 5' primer and a J-beta primer mix characterized a second PCR of about 7 to 12 cycles. TCRdb used MiXCR to reprocess the 5' RACE reads, holding one entry per CDR3 protein. This sample has fewer than 950,000 distinct CDR3 sequences; about 53% occur once, and the top ten carry approximately 40%.

This sequence joins TRBV3-1 and TRBJ2-5, with 7 bases fitting TRBD1. This clonotype was obtained from an elderly man in good health. The sequencing sample was made of blood. The CDR3 loop is CASSHRQGKETQYF. The CDR3 region has the DNA TGTGCCAGCAGCCACAGACAGGGTAAAGAGACCCAGTACTTC.